A single sample is the source of the 7 T cell receptor beta chains below, sequenced in a study of CD8 T cells in ankylosing spondylitis. TCRdb analysed the 5' RACE reads with MiXCR anew, one entry per CDR3 protein. The sample has 150,000 to 200,000 distinct CDR3 sequences, 18% seen once. Specimen: blood, either unsorted or a sorted T cell fraction (not recorded which). These receptors all come from a male donor with ankylosing spondylitis or in good health (not recorded which).

The chain is built from TRBV7-2 and TRBJ1-5; TRBD1 might be the D (6 bases). The CDR3 loop spans 15 amino acids. The ends were cut back, 5 bases at V and 6 bases at J, with 17 bases in the middle. Germline V gene lookup returns CDR1 SGHTA and CDR2 FQGNSA. CDR3 loop: CASSPMGGRGQPQHF. The CDR3 DNA follows: TGTGCCAGCAGCCCAATGGGGGGCCGTGGTCAGCCCCAGCATTTT.

This clonotype was recorded a few times. The rearrangement joins TRBV3-1 to TRBJ2-7; D call uncertain. Trimming removed 4 bases from V and 1 base from J, with 11 bases in between. From germline, CDR1 is LGHDT and CDR2 YNNKEL (reference sequence). The CDR3 is made up of 14 amino acids. DNA for the CDR3: TGTGCCAGCAGCCCAACCCCTAAGTCCTACGAGCAGTACTTC. It translates to CASSPTPKSYEQYF.

Ten or more counts support this clonotype. This chain links TRBV24-1 with TRBJ1-3; D is unresolved. CDR1 is KGHDR and CDR2 is SFDVKD in the germline V gene. The CDR3 is made up of 14 amino acids. Deletions cut 2 bases from V and 0 bases from J, with 4 bases between. CDR3 region: CATSDSDSGNTIYF. Written as DNA, the CDR3 is TGTGCCACCAGTGATTCAGACTCTGGAAACACCATATATTTT.

The V gene is TRBV5-5, the J gene TRBJ1-5; 7 nucleotides line up with TRBD1. The J segment lost 3 bases and the V segment lost 5 bases, leaving 11 bases of the junction unmatched. Per the germline V gene, CDR1 is SGHKS and CDR2 is YYEKEE (reference sequence). There are 16 residues in the CDR3. The CDR3 DNA is TGTGCCAGCAGTTTACAGGGGAGTAATTACAATCAGCCCCAGCATTTT. Its protein is CASSLQGSNYNQPQHF.

The sample holds many counts of this clonotype. The chain joins TRBV20-1 to TRBJ1-3; 7 bases align to TRBD1. Germline CDR1 is DFQATT and CDR2 is SNEGSKA (reference sequence). This CDR3 region has 14 residues. The V and J ends lost 6 bases and 0 bases, in that order; junction bases with no gene match: 5. The CDR3 region is CSAIQGVSGNTIYF. As DNA, the CDR3 is TGCAGTGCAATCCAGGGGGTCTCTGGAAACACCATATATTTT.

Points on this clonotype: An end of the junction differs from the germline gene, which may be a read error. This sequence joins TRBV6-5 and TRBJ2-7, with TRBD1 matching over 12 bases. CDR1 is MNHEY and CDR2 is SVGAGI in the germline V gene. The length of the CDR3 is 14 residues. CDR3 protein: CANSYRDRGHEQYF. CDR3 in DNA: TGTGCCAACAGTTACAGGGACAGGGGGCACGAGCAGTACTTC.

The rearrangement uses TRBV7-8 and TRBJ2-7; no definite D call. Germline values: CDR1 SGHVS, CDR2 FQNEAQ. Trimming removed 3 bases at V and 2 bases at J, with 11 bases between. This CDR3 is 14 amino acids long. CDR3 region: CASSFGLFPYEQYF. The CDR3 nucleotides read TGTGCCAGCAGCTTTGGTCTTTTCCCCTACGAGCAGTACTTC.